The sequence of this T cell receptor (beta chain) was determined in a study of OX40 agonist ivuxolimab in advanced cancers. Using immunoSEQ multiplex PCR, the repertoire was profiled, and TCRdb retains in-frame clones only, with some absent. The table has around 80,000 clones, more than 80% seen once. Sampling of blood occurred at baseline, cycle 4 day 1, and cycle 7 day 1. Per germline, CDR1 LGHNA and CDR2 YSLEER. Trimming cost V 9 bases and J 6 bases; bases outside gene matches: 11. CDR3 length: 16 residues. The chain combines TRBV4-3 with TRBJ1-6; 10 bases align to TRBD1. Source: CD4+ or CD8+ T cells sorted from blood, taken in a trial of the OX40 agonist ivuxolimab. This receptor was taken from an adult with an advanced solid tumor such as melanoma, head and neck, liver or kidney cancer. In nucleotides, the CDR3 is TGCGCCAGTACAACCGGGACAGGGGCCGGTAATTCACCCCTCCACTTT. This translates into CASTTGTGAGNSPLHF.